These 13 T cell receptor beta chains were all obtained from the same sample, sequenced in a study of blood T cell repertoires in COVID-19. The table came from immunoSEQ multiplex PCR; TCRdb's copy has only in-frame clones and leaves some out. The data contain a few hundred thousand clones, approximately 80% of them singletons. Sequencing was done on a sample of peripheral blood. The receptors shown here come from a woman between 40 and 50 years old who had recovered from COVID-19.

The chain employs TRBV7-9 and TRBJ1-3; D may be TRBD1 (6 bases). Trimming cost V 1 base and J 4 bases, with 8 bases left between them. Germline loops: CDR1 SEHNR, CDR2 FQNEAQ (reference sequence). The CDR3 length is 14 residues. The CDR3 region is CASSLGTEGNTIYF. CDR3 nucleotides: TGTGCCAGCAGCTTAGGGACAGAAGGAAACACCATATATTTT.

The chain uses TRBV19 and TRBJ1-2, with 7 bases that match TRBD1. CDR3 length equals 16 residues. The ends lost 1 base at V and 0 bases at J; junction bases unmatched: 5. CDR1 is LNHDA and CDR2 is SQIVND in the germline V gene (reference sequence). CDR3 DNA: TGTGCCAGTAGTATAGCGTGGACAGGAGCTAACTATGGCTACACCTTC. Its protein product is CASSIAWTGANYGYTF.

The CDR3 nucleotides are TGTGCCAGCAGTCCCCGACTGAACTCGGATACGCAGTATTTT. Protein: CASSPRLNSDTQYF. The chain is built from TRBV6-5 and TRBJ2-3; no firm D call. Germline CDR1 and CDR2: MNHEY and SVGAGI. The CDR3 spans 14 residues. V lost 5 bases, J lost 6 bases, and 15 bases lay in between.

The chain carries TRBV9 and TRBJ2-1; TRBD2 matches 7 bases. The CDR3 is 15 amino acids. The V gene's germline CDR1 is SGDLS and CDR2 YYNGEE. The ends lost 0 bases at V and 7 bases at J; junction bases unmatched: 7. In nucleotides, the CDR3 is TGTGCCAGCAGCGTAGGCTCGGGGGGTAGAAATGAGCAGTTCTTC. This sequence encodes CASSVGSGGRNEQFF.

A single count supports this clone. V is TRBV5-6 and J is TRBJ2-3, with 12 bases lining up with TRBD2. V lost 4 bases and J lost 4; bases outside the gene matches: 4. The CDR3 is 15 residues long. Germline V gene data show CDR1 as SGHDT and CDR2 as YYEEEE. This chain's CDR3 is CASSPSGGAADTQYF. CDR3 DNA sequence: TGTGCCAGCAGCCCTAGCGGGGGGGCAGCAGATACGCAGTATTTT.

This clone turned up a few times. V usage is TRBV28 and J usage is TRBJ1-6; 7 nucleotides agree with TRBD1. This CDR3 region has 15 residues. The trim removed 5 bases at V and 9 bases at J, leaving 10 bases unmatched. Germline V gene lookup returns CDR1 MDHEN and CDR2 SYDVKM. The CDR3 sequence is CASSPPDRVGSPLHF. The CDR3 coding sequence is TGTGCCAGCAGTCCCCCCGACAGGGTTGGTTCACCCCTCCACTTT. The whole variable domain, filled in from reference TRBV28 and TRBJ1-6, reads DVKVTQSSRYLVKRTGEKVFLECVQDMDHENMFWYRQDPGLGLRLIYFSYDVKMKEKGDIPEGYSVSREKKERFSLILESASTNQTSMYLCASSPPDRVGSPLHFGNGTRLTVT.

The chain recombines TRBV19 with TRBJ2-5, with TRBD2 as a possible D gene (5 bases). V was shortened by 7 bases and J by 3 bases, with 12 bases between the two germline ends. CDR3 size: 13 residues. Looked up from germline, CDR1 is LNHDA and CDR2 is SQIVND (reference sequence). Here the CDR3 reads CASTPPGKETQYF. CDR3 coding DNA: TGTGCCAGTACCCCCCCCGGGAAAGAGACCCAGTACTTC.

The chain couples TRBV7-2 to TRBJ2-3; TRBD2 matches at 14 bases. There are 16 residues in the CDR3. The V and J ends lost 5 bases and 8 bases, in that order; junction bases with no gene match: 9. Germline V lookup: CDR1 SGHTA, CDR2 FQGNSA. The CDR3 region has the DNA TGTGCCAGCAGCCCGAGACTAGCGGGGGGGCGGGGTACGCAGTATTTT. Its translation is CASSPRLAGGRGTQYF.

The rearrangement links TRBV6-1 to TRBJ1-2; possibly TRBD1 for D (5 bases). The CDR3 consists of 16 residues. From germline, CDR1 is MNHNS and CDR2 SASEGT. With 4 bases removed from V and 5 bases from J, the gap between germline ends came to 20 bases. The CDR3 sequence is CASSGVGSWGAYGYTF. In DNA, the CDR3 is TGTGCCAGCAGTGGGGTGGGTTCGTGGGGCGCATATGGCTACACCTTC.

V is TRBV28 and J is TRBJ1-3, with TRBD1 identical over 7 bases. J was trimmed by 14 bases and V by 10 bases; bases with no gene match: 14. The CDR3 length is 12 residues. Germline V gene lookup returns CDR1 MDHEN and CDR2 SYDVKM. The CDR3 nucleotides are TGTGCCACCATAACCAGGACAGGCCCATTATATTTT. It codes for CATITRTGPLYF.

The J gene is TRBJ1-1, the V gene TRBV7-2; 7 bases line up with TRBD1. The CDR3 runs 14 residues. Germline V lookup: CDR1 SGHTA, CDR2 FQGNSA. V lost 5 bases and J lost 6; bases outside the gene matches: 9. The CDR3 nucleotides are TGTGCCAGCAGCATTATGACAGGGCCCCCTGAAGCTTTCTTT. It translates to CASSIMTGPPEAFF.

V gene TRBV4-3 combines with J gene TRBJ2-1; 7 nucleotides match TRBD2. The CDR3 totals 16 residues. V lost 1 base, J lost 7 bases, and 10 bases stayed unmatched. Germline V lookup: CDR1 LGHNA, CDR2 YSLEER. The DNA of the CDR3 is TGCGCCAGCAGCCAAGGGGGATTGGGACTACCTAATGAGCAGTTCTTC. Translating gives CASSQGGLGLPNEQFF.

The V and J genes are TRBV6-4 and TRBJ1-2, with no clear D. The ends were cut back, 4 bases at V and 6 bases at J, with 6 bases in the middle. The CDR3 consists of 11 residues. Germline-derived CDR1 and CDR2 are MRHNA and SNTAGT. As DNA, the CDR3 is TGTGCCAGCAGTGGCGGGGATGGCTACACCTTC. It yields the protein CASSGGDGYTF.